The 2 T cell receptor beta chains given below trace back to one sample, sequenced in a study of T-cell memory formation after mild COVID-19. TCRdb re-analysed the 5' RACE reads in MiXCR, keeping a single row per CDR3 protein. Seen here are 240,000 or so distinct CDR3 sequences, around a tenth observed once, and the top ten hold around 20%. Sequenced sample: PBMCs or a T cell subset sorted from them (not recorded which). The receptors derive from a man between 18 and 35 years old who had mild COVID-19 (a few samples of this study predate the infection). Cell type and time point are not known.

This clonotype has a count of ten or more. One end of the junction fails to match germline, which may point to a read error. The chain combines TRBV12-3 or TRBV12-4 with TRBJ2-5, with a weak D call TRBD2 (6 bases). The CDR3 runs 15 residues. This CDR3 reads CASSLGAGPQETQYF. CDR3 nucleotides: TGTGCCAGCAGCTTAGGAGCGGGCCCGCAAGAGACCCAGTACTTC.

This clonotype was observed a handful of times. The CDR3 DNA is TGTGCCAGCCGGGTCCCCACCGGGGAGCTGTTTTTT. This translates into CASRVPTGELFF. V and J are TRBV7-2 and TRBJ2-2; D not resolved. CDR1 is SGHTA, CDR2 FQGNSA, per germline. This CDR3 has 12 residues. Trimming shortened V by 8 bases and J by 4 bases, and 8 bases separated the two germline ends. Full variable domain (missing parts from reference TRBV7-2 and TRBJ2-2): GAGVSQSPSNKVTEKGKDVELRCDPISGHTALYWYRQSLGQGLEFLIYFQGNSAPDKSGLPSDRFSAERTGGSVSTLTIQRTQQEDSAVYLCASRVPTGELFFGEGSRLTVL.